The 26 T cell receptor beta chains below were found in one sample sequenced in a study of cytotoxic CD8 clonotypes in ibrutinib-treated CLL. Produced via immunoSEQ multiplex PCR; TCRdb's table is partial and in-frame only. The sample lists over 75,000 clones, about 78% occurring once. Sequences were derived from PBMCs, sampled after 12 months of ibrutinib treatment. These TCRs come from a human donor with chronic lymphocytic leukemia.

This clone was picked up a small number of times. This CDR3 reads CASRSYRASPLHF. The CDR3 region has the DNA TGTGCAAGTCGCTCTTACAGGGCTTCACCCCTCCACTTT. The J gene is TRBJ1-6, the V gene TRBV12-2; the table's TRBD1 call for D was not verified on the DNA. TRBV12-2 is a recognized pseudogene. This CDR3 region has 13 residues.

The gene calls are TRBV7-3 and TRBJ2-7, with D unclear. V was clipped by 0 bases and J by 0 bases, with 9 bases between them. Germline CDR1 is SGHTA and CDR2 is FQGTGA. This CDR3 has 15 amino acids. The DNA of the CDR3 is TGTGCCAGCAGCTTAACGCCGGGTAGCTCCTACGAGCAGTACTTC. Translated, it gives CASSLTPGSSYEQYF.

The chain employs TRBV7-2 and TRBJ1-2; 10 bases are shared with TRBD1. The length of the CDR3 is 16 residues. CDR1 is SGHTA and CDR2 is FQGNSA in the germline V gene. With 4 bases clipped from V and 8 bases from J, the junction kept 13 bases outside the gene matches. CDR3 protein: CASSSSPSGTGVGYTF. In DNA, the CDR3 is TGTGCCAGCAGCTCTTCCCCCTCCGGGACAGGGGTAGGCTACACCTTC.

This chain connects TRBV5-1 to TRBJ2-3, with D possibly TRBD2 on 5 matching bases. CDR1 is SGHRS, CDR2 YFSETQ, per germline. The CDR3 contains 15 residues. V lost 4 bases, J lost 5 bases, and 17 bases lay in between. CDR3 nucleotide sequence: TGCGCCAGCAGCATGGGTAGGGAACGGGGAGATACGCAGTATTTT. Its protein product is CASSMGRERGDTQYF.

The chain couples TRBV7-9 to TRBJ1-1; D remains ambiguous. This CDR3 spans 14 amino acids. The germline V and J ends were trimmed by 0 bases and 4 bases, with 9 bases remaining between them. Germline values: CDR1 SEHNR, CDR2 FQNEAQ (reference sequence). This chain's CDR3 is CASSLARGTTEAFF. The CDR3 DNA sequence: TGTGCCAGCAGCTTAGCTCGTGGTACCACTGAAGCTTTCTTT.

The chain employs TRBV19 and TRBJ1-1; 10 positions agree with TRBD1. The V gene's germline CDR1 is LNHDA and CDR2 SQIVND (reference sequence). This CDR3 has 14 amino acids. The V gene end was trimmed by 7 bases and the J gene end by 4 bases; junction bases not matched to a gene: 6. CDR3 coding DNA: TGTGCCAGTAAAAGAGGACAGGGGGGCACTGAAGCTTTCTTT. It codes for CASKRGQGGTEAFF.

About this clone itself: At the DNA level, this CDR3 is encoded by other sequences in the same sample as well. This sequence joins TRBV5-8 and TRBJ1-5; weak D call: TRBD1 (5 bases). CDR1 and CDR2 from the germline V gene are SGHTS and YDEGEE. Trimming removed 0 bases at V and 2 bases at J, with 6 bases between. The CDR3 extends over 14 amino acids. The CDR3, as DNA: TGTGCCAGCAGCTTGGTAGGGGGCAATCAGCCCCAGCATTTT. Translated, it gives CASSLVGGNQPQHF.

The chain is built from TRBV5-6 and TRBJ2-6; 7 bases are a match to TRBD1. CDR1 is SGHDT, CDR2 YYEEEE, per germline. The CDR3 is made up of 15 amino acids. The junction had 8 bases not matched to a gene; V was cut back by 5 bases and J by 6 bases. The CDR3 spells CASSRDRAEANVLTF. The CDR3 DNA follows: TGTGCCAGCAGTCGTGACAGGGCCGAGGCCAACGTCCTGACTTTC.

The chain couples TRBV6-1 to TRBJ1-4, with D unresolved. The CDR3 contains 13 residues. V shed 6 bases and J shed 7 bases, with 12 bases lying between them. Germline assignment: CDR1 MNHNS and CDR2 SASEGT. The CDR3 region is CASSRGIGEKLFF. DNA of the CDR3: TGTGCCAGCAGCCGGGGAATCGGTGAAAAACTGTTTTTT.

The chain uses TRBV7-2 and TRBJ2-1, with 8 nucleotides matching TRBD2. Losses at the gene ends were 6 bases for V and 5 bases for J; bases not matched to a gene: 9. CDR3 length: 15 amino acids. Germline V gene lookup returns CDR1 SGHTA and CDR2 FQGNSA. The CDR3 nucleotides are TGTGCCAGCAGTCCAGCGGGGGTGCTCCACAATGAGCAGTTCTTC. Amino acid sequence: CASSPAGVLHNEQFF.

V gene TRBV28 combines with J gene TRBJ2-4; 7 nucleotides line up with TRBD1. This CDR3 is 17 amino acids long. V dropped 2 bases and J dropped 2; count of bases not matched to a gene: 9. Germline-derived CDR1 and CDR2 are MDHEN and SYDVKM. In DNA, the CDR3 is TGTGCCAGCAGTTTAGGACAGGAGAGCATGACCAAAAACATTCAGTACTTC. It is translated as CASSLGQESMTKNIQYF.

V and J are TRBV6-1 and TRBJ1-2; D not certain. Germline CDR1 is MNHNS and CDR2 is SASEGT. The CDR3 consists of 12 residues. Trimming cost V 8 bases and J 5 bases, with 12 bases left between them. The CDR3 DNA sequence: TGTGCCAGCGAATTACCCGGGTATGGCTACACCTTC. It specifies CASELPGYGYTF.

This clone was detected many times. The V call is TRBV7-8, the J call TRBJ2-7; TRBD1 agrees at 7 bases. The V gene end was trimmed by 4 bases and the J gene end by 6 bases; junction bases not matched to a gene: 6. This CDR3 contains 13 residues. The germline V gene has CDR1 SGHVS and CDR2 FQNEAQ. CDR3 sequence reads: CASSSGQMGEQYF. Written as DNA, the CDR3 is TGTGCCAGCAGCTCGGGACAGATGGGCGAGCAGTACTTC.

CDR3 region: CASSLKGTGGGYTF. Written as DNA, the CDR3 is TGTGCCAGCAGTTTAAAAGGGACAGGGGGTGGCTACACCTTC. The chain is built from TRBV27 and TRBJ1-2; 11 bases are a match to TRBD1. V lost 2 bases to trimming and J lost 7 bases; unmatched junction nucleotides: 3. Looked up from germline, CDR1 is MNHEY and CDR2 is SMNVEV (reference sequence). This CDR3 is built from 14 residues.

This clone was found a few times. V gene TRBV28 combines with J gene TRBJ2-7; no definite D call. The germline V gene has CDR1 MDHEN and CDR2 SYDVKM. The CDR3 covers 12 residues. Deletions cut 3 bases from V and 1 base from J, with 4 bases between. The CDR3 is CASSLTSYEQYF. In DNA, the CDR3 is TGTGCCAGCAGTTTGACGTCCTACGAGCAGTACTTC.

The genes are TRBV28 and TRBJ1-5; D may be TRBD1 (6 bases). V lost 2 bases and J 4 bases, leaving 6 bases between the germline ends. CDR1 is MDHEN and CDR2 is SYDVKM in the germline V gene. The CDR3 is 13 amino acids. CDR3 DNA: TGTGCCAGCAGTTTAGGGACAAATCAGCCCCAGCATTTT. This codes for CASSLGTNQPQHF.

The rearrangement uses TRBV7-9 and TRBJ2-7; tentatively, D is TRBD2 (7 bases). The germline V gene has CDR1 SEHNR and CDR2 FQNEAQ (reference sequence). With 10 bases removed from V and 2 bases from J, the gap between germline ends came to 18 bases. This CDR3 spans 14 amino acids. The CDR3 DNA is TGTGCCACACAACGGGGGGCGAAACCCTACGAGCAGTACTTC. The encoded protein is CATQRGAKPYEQYF.

The chain uses TRBV9 and TRBJ2-1, with D perhaps matching TRBD1 (6 bases). Looked up from germline, CDR1 is SGDLS and CDR2 is YYNGEE. V gave up 0 bases and J gave up 4 bases, with 14 bases separating them. This CDR3 spans 16 amino acids. CDR3 amino acids: CASSVGRQGNYNEQFF. The CDR3, as DNA: TGTGCCAGCAGCGTAGGGCGGCAGGGGAATTACAATGAGCAGTTCTTC.

V is TRBV12-5 and J is TRBJ1-6; D possibly corresponds to TRBD1 (5 bases). Germline CDR1 and CDR2: LGHNT and FRNRAP. The germline V and J ends were trimmed by 4 bases and 3 bases, with 10 bases remaining between them. The CDR3 spans 15 residues. The CDR3 sequence is CASGSGAHYNSPLHF. As DNA, the CDR3 is TGTGCTAGTGGTTCCGGGGCCCACTATAATTCACCCCTCCACTTT. The full variable domain, its missing parts supplied by reference TRBV12-5 and TRBJ1-6, is DARVTQTPRHKVTEMGQEVTMRCQPILGHNTVFWYRQTMMQGLELLAYFRNRAPLDDSGMPKDRFSAEMPDATLATLKIQPSEPRDSAVYFCASGSGAHYNSPLHFGNGTRLTVT.

This clone was found once. The rearrangement links TRBV19 to TRBJ2-7; either TRBD1 or TRBD2 may fit D (6 bases each). CDR1 and CDR2 (germline): LNHDA, SQIVND (reference sequence). V was clipped by 4 bases and J by 5 bases, with 18 bases between them. This CDR3 has 15 amino acids. CDR3 nucleotide sequence: TGTGCCAGTAGTACCGGTACGGGGGCAGGGCACGAGCAGTACTTC. This sequence encodes CASSTGTGAGHEQYF. The full variable domain, in which reference TRBV19 and TRBJ2-7 provide the parts outside the CDR3, is DGGITQSPKYLFRKEGQNVTLSCEQNLNHDAMYWYRQDPGQGLRLIYYSQIVNDFQKGDIAEGYSVSREKKESFPLTVTSAQKNPTAFYLCASSTGTGAGHEQYFGPGTRLTVT.

The chain joins TRBV28 to TRBJ1-1; tentatively, D is TRBD1 (6 bases). The germline V gene has CDR1 MDHEN and CDR2 SYDVKM. V was cut by 6 bases and J by 11 bases, with 10 bases left in between. This CDR3 is built from 10 residues. CDR3 sequence: CASSRGSAFF. CDR3 DNA: TGTGCCAGCAGCAGGGGTTCGGCTTTCTTT.

The chain has TRBV9 and TRBJ2-3, with 9 positions matching TRBD2. The CDR3 totals 18 residues. Germline CDR1 is SGDLS and CDR2 is YYNGEE. V lost 0 bases and J lost 0; bases outside the gene matches: 8. This CDR3 reads CASSVGSGGPASTDTQYF. The CDR3 coding sequence is TGTGCCAGCAGCGTAGGTAGCGGGGGACCTGCGAGCACAGATACGCAGTATTTT.

This clone showed up just a few times. The chain carries TRBV19 and TRBJ1-1; D gene unclear. The germline V and J ends were trimmed by 6 bases and 6 bases, with 14 bases remaining between them. The length of the CDR3 is 13 residues. Germline CDR1 reads LNHDA; CDR2 reads SQIVND (reference sequence). The DNA of the CDR3 is TGTGCCAGTAGGTCCCTCGCCGGGGCTGAAGCTTTCTTT. Protein sequence: CASRSLAGAEAFF.

This chain connects TRBV27 to TRBJ2-7; D perhaps matches TRBD1 (6 bases). Germline CDR1 is MNHEY and CDR2 is SMNVEV (reference sequence). The CDR3 sequence is 14 residues long. V lost 5 bases, J lost 3 bases, and 14 bases lay in between. CDR3 bases: TGTGCCAGCAGTCACGGGACACTCGACTACGAGCAGTACTTC. Protein product: CASSHGTLDYEQYF.

This clone appeared a few times. The chain carries TRBV19 and TRBJ2-5; 11 bases match TRBD2. With 6 bases clipped from V and 1 base from J, the junction kept 10 bases outside the gene matches. Per germline, CDR1 LNHDA and CDR2 SQIVND (reference sequence). CDR3 size: 17 residues. The CDR3 coding sequence is TGTGCCAGTAGCCTCGGACTAGCGGGCCCAAGCCAAGAGACCCAGTACTTC. Protein: CASSLGLAGPSQETQYF.

This clone was seen more than once but under ten times. The V and J genes are TRBV27 and TRBJ1-5, with 8 nucleotides matching TRBD1. V gave up 5 bases and J gave up 1 base; unmatched junction bases: 22. Germline V gene data show CDR1 as MNHEY and CDR2 as SMNVEV (reference sequence). The CDR3 contains 21 residues. In DNA, the CDR3 is TGTGCCAGCAGTCCCAAGGACAGGGCCGAATATGGAACCCCCAGCAATCAGCCCCAGCATTTT. Its protein product is CASSPKDRAEYGTPSNQPQHF.